This is a list of T cell receptor beta chains from one sample in a study of siplizumab effects on memory and regulatory T cells. The table came from immunoSEQ multiplex PCR; TCRdb's copy has only in-frame clones and leaves some out. The sample lists about 97,000 clones; 92% were seen once. Sequenced input: CD4+ T cells sorted from blood. These receptors came from a human donor in good health. The CDR3 runs from the conserved cysteine through the conserved F or W. D genes are given only for firm matches. Where a row states a size, it is once, few, many or the class of an expanded clone; other rows omit it.

abundance | d_gene | j_gene | v_gene | CDR3aa | CDR3nt
NA | NA | TRBJ1-2 | TRBV5-1 | CASSFSGVYGYTF | TGCGCCAGCAGCTTCTCGGGGGTTTATGGCTACACCTTC
NA | TRBD1 | TRBJ1-1 | TRBV6-6 | CASKGQSNTEAFF | TGTGCCAGCAAGGGACAGTCGAACACTGAAGCTTTCTTT
NA | NA | TRBJ1-5 | TRBV28 | CASLAGGSDGYNQPQHF | TGTGCCAGCCTAGCTGGGGGATCTGACGGCTACAATCAGCCCCAGCATTTT
once | TRBD2 | TRBJ2-1 | TRBV30 | CACTLRQGRREGLGREQFF | TGTGCCTGCACACTAAGGCAGGGAAGGCGGGAGGGCCTCGGGCGAGAGCAGTTCTTC
NA | TRBD2 | TRBJ2-1 | TRBV19 | CASSITGGTIANEQFF | TGTGCCAGTAGTATTACGGGGGGGACAATCGCCAATGAGCAGTTCTTC
NA | NA | TRBJ2-7 | TRBV7-8 | CASSFFITGSAYEQYF | TGTGCCAGCAGCTTTTTTATCACGGGGAGCGCCTACGAGCAGTACTTC
NA | TRBD2 | TRBJ2-7 | TRBV6-1 | CASRPGTSGTYEQYF | TGTGCCAGCAGGCCTGGGACTAGCGGGACTTACGAGCAGTACTTC
NA | NA | TRBJ2-7 | TRBV28 | CASSSSWHGLKYF | TGTGCCAGCAGTTCGTCCTGGCACGGACTTAAGTACTTC
NA | TRBD1 | TRBJ1-5 | TRBV18 | CASSPDRQGNQPQHF | TGTGCCAGCTCACCGGACCGACAGGGGAATCAGCCCCAGCATTTT
NA | TRBD2 | TRBJ2-5 | TRBV27 | CASRWTSVSRETQYF | TGTGCCAGCCGATGGACTAGCGTTTCTCGAGAGACCCAGTACTTC
NA | NA | TRBJ1-1 | TRBV9 | CASSVDGQGGTEAFF | TGTGCCAGCAGCGTAGACGGCCAGGGTGGAACTGAAGCTTTCTTT
NA | NA | TRBJ2-7 | TRBV15 | CATSSNSQYEQYF | TGTGCCACCAGCAGTAATTCCCAGTACGAGCAGTACTTC
NA | TRBD2 | TRBJ2-1 | TRBV9 | CASSTPREGLNNEQFF | TGTGCCAGCAGCACCCCCCGGGAGGGCCTCAACAATGAGCAGTTCTTC
few | NA | TRBJ2-3 | TRBV4-2 | CASSRDSSTDTQYF | TGTGCCAGCAGCCGGGACTCATCCACAGATACGCAGTATTTT
NA | NA | TRBJ2-1 | TRBV4-1 | CASSQNFRSYNEQFF | TGCGCCAGCAGCCAAAACTTCCGTTCCTACAATGAGCAGTTCTTC
NA | NA | TRBJ2-2 | TRBV6-5 | CASSYEGARNTGELFF | TGTGCCAGCAGTTACGAAGGGGCGCGGAACACCGGGGAGCTGTTTTTT
NA | NA | TRBJ2-5 | TRBV18 | CASSPLGTDGGTQYF | TGTGCCAGCTCACCACTTGGGACGGACGGAGGGACCCAGTACTTC
NA | NA | TRBJ1-5 | TRBV6-1 | CASTQRGYNNQPQHF | TGTGCCAGCACCCAAAGGGGCTATAACAATCAGCCCCAGCATTTT